Listed below are T cell receptor beta chains from one sample, sequenced in a study of Graves' ophthalmopathy and Graves' hyperthyroidism. One entry per CDR3 protein results from TCRdb running MiXCR on the multiplex PCR reads. The profile shows around 340,000 distinct CDR3 sequences, roughly 15% of them singletons. The sequenced material came from peripheral blood. The receptors stem from an adult man with Graves' ophthalmopathy. Both conserved end residues are part of each CDR3. D genes are given only for firm matches. The size of a clone is reported for some rows only, either as once, few or many, or as a class for expanded clones.

TRBJ1-5 | many | NA | TRBV6-2/TRBV6-3 | CASSYPNNRVYQPQHF | TGTGCCAGCAGTTACCCGAACAACAGGGTGTATCAGCCCCAGCATTTT
TRBJ2-7 | many | NA | TRBV4-1 | CASSPKGIGLEQYF | TGCGCCAGCAGCCCTAAGGGAATCGGTCTCGAGCAGTACTTC
TRBJ2-7 | NA | TRBD1 | TRBV6-2/TRBV6-3 | CASSHDRGPYEQYF | TGTGCCAGCAGTCACGACAGGGGGCCTTACGAGCAGTACTTC
TRBJ2-7 | many | TRBD2 | TRBV9 | CASSVGTSGTCEQYF | TGTGCCAGCAGCGTAGGGACTAGCGGGACCTGCGAGCAGTACTTC
TRBJ1-3 | many | NA | TRBV5-1 | CASSLGQAGRSGNTIYF | TGCGCCAGCAGCTTGGGGCAGGCTGGCCGTTCTGGAAACACCATATATTTT
TRBJ1-1 | many | NA | TRBV30 | CAWSRTENTEAFF | TGTGCCTGGAGTCGGACAGAGAACACTGAAGCTTTCTTT
TRBJ2-4 | many | NA | TRBV7-8 | CASSFSYTALDIQYF | TGTGCCAGCAGCTTTTCCTATACTGCATTGGACATTCAGTACTTC
TRBJ1-6 | NA | NA | TRBV12-3/TRBV12-4 | CASSLVQSPNSPLHF | TGTGCCAGCAGTTTAGTGCAGAGCCCCAATTCACCCCTCCACTTT
TRBJ2-7 | many | TRBD2 | TRBV20-1 | CSARFSGRALGYEQYF | TGCAGTGCTAGATTTAGCGGGAGGGCCTTAGGCTACGAGCAGTACTTC
TRBJ1-1 | many | NA | TRBV7-3 | CASSLSRWNTEAFF | TGTGCCAGCAGCTTGTCTCGCTGGAACACTGAAGCTTTCTTT
TRBJ1-2 | many | TRBD1 | TRBV6-5 | CASTGQGGYGYTF | TGTGCCAGCACCGGGCAGGGGGGCTATGGCTACACCTTC
TRBJ2-7 | many | NA | TRBV7-2 | CASSPNYVGEQYF | TGTGCCAGCAGCCCGAACTATGTCGGCGAGCAGTACTTC
TRBJ2-7 | many | NA | TRBV12-3/TRBV12-4 | CASSLKDSYEQYF | TGTGCCAGCAGTTTAAAGGACTCCTACGAGCAGTACTTC
TRBJ2-1 | NA | TRBD1 | TRBV6-1 | CASSERDRVSNEQFF | TGTGCCAGCAGTGAAAGGGACAGGGTGAGCAATGAGCAGTTCTTC
TRBJ1-1 | many | NA | TRBV7-8 | CASSFGQTTEAFF | TGTGCCAGCAGCTTCGGACAAACCACTGAAGCTTTCTTT
TRBJ2-2 | NA | NA | TRBV6-2/TRBV6-3 | CASSPRLGIVTGELFF | TGTGCCAGCAGCCCTCGACTAGGGATAGTCACCGGGGAGCTGTTTTTT
TRBJ2-7 | many | NA | TRBV9 | CASSVGAGQDEQYF | TGTGCCAGCAGCGTAGGGGCAGGGCAGGACGAGCAGTACTTC
TRBJ2-5 | many | NA | TRBV5-1 | CASSRTIEETQYF | TGCGCCAGCAGCCGGACTATTGAAGAGACCCAGTACTTC
TRBJ1-1 | many | TRBD1 | TRBV11-2 | CASSSTGALYTEAFF | TGTGCCAGCAGTTCTACAGGGGCCTTATACACTGAAGCTTTCTTT
TRBJ2-6 | many | NA | TRBV3-1 | CATSGAGANVLTF | TGTGCCACGTCGGGAGCTGGGGCCAACGTCCTGACTTTC
TRBJ1-5 | few | TRBD1 | TRBV19 | CASSKTGGRIQPQHF | TGTGCCAGTAGTAAGACAGGGGGAAGGATACAGCCCCAGCATTTT
TRBJ1-5 | NA | TRBD1 | TRBV28 | CASRRGTGATQPQHF | TGTGCCAGCAGGCGCGGGACAGGGGCGACTCAGCCCCAGCATTTT
TRBJ1-1 | many | NA | TRBV11-1 | CASSLALRGLKPYTEAFF | TGTGCCAGCAGCTTAGCGCTCAGGGGCCTTAAGCCGTACACTGAAGCTTTCTTT
TRBJ2-7 | few | NA | TRBV7-2 | CASSSKTGAYEQYF | TGTGCCAGCAGCTCGAAGACAGGAGCCTACGAGCAGTACTTC
TRBJ2-2 | many | NA | TRBV12-3/TRBV12-4 | CASSFRQNVRELFF | TGTGCCAGCAGTTTCAGGCAGAACGTCCGGGAGCTGTTTTTT